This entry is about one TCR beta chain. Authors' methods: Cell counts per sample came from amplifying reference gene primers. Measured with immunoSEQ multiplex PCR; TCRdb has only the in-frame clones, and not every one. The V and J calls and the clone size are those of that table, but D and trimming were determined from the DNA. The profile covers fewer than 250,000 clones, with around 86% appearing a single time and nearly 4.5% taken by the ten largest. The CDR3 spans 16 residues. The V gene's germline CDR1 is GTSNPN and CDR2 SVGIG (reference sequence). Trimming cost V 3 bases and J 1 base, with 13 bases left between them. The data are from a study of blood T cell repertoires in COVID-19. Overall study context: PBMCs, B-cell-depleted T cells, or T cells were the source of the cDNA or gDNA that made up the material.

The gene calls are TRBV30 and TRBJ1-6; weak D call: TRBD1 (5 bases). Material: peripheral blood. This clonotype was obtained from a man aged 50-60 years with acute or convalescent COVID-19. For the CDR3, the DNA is TGTGCCTGGAGAGACAGTTACAGTTCCTATAATTCACCCCTCCACTTT. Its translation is CAWRDSYSSYNSPLHF.